A selection of T cell receptor beta chains follows, all from one sample in a study of T cell responses to AZD1222 COVID-19 vaccine. Libraries were prepared by immunoSEQ multiplex PCR; TCRdb keeps only in-frame clonotypes and omits some of them. The sample has over 150,000 clones; approximately 92% are singletons. The source material was peripheral blood, sampled on day 0 of AZD1222 vaccination. The receptor source for this set is an adult in good health. Each CDR3 is given with its conserved first and last residue. A D gene is named only where the DNA matches it firmly.

TRBV7-9	TRBJ1-2	.	TGTGCCAGCAGCTTATTGTCCGGCTATGGCTACACCTTC	CASSLLSGYGYTF
TRBV7-2	TRBJ2-7	.	TGTGCCAGCAGCCCCGAACAGGCCTCCTACGAGCAGTACTTC	CASSPEQASYEQYF
TRBV30	TRBJ1-6	.	TGTGCCTGGAGTGTACAGGGCTCCTATAATTCACCCCTCCACTTT	CAWSVQGSYNSPLHF
TRBV28	TRBJ1-5	.	TGTGCCAGCATTCAGAGGGGCCTCCGGGTTTTCCAGCCCCAGCATTTT	CASIQRGLRVFQPQHF
TRBV4-1	TRBJ1-4	TRBD1	TGCGCCAGCAGGCCCCGACAGGGGATAGGGGAAAAACTGTTTTTT	CASRPRQGIGEKLFF
TRBV4-2	TRBJ2-1	.	TGTGCCAGCAGCGGTACTAGTTACGGATCCAATGAGCAGTTCTTC	CASSGTSYGSNEQFF
TRBV2	TRBJ1-3	.	TGTGCCAGCAGCCCCACATCTGGAAGTCACACCATATATTTT	CASSPTSGSHTIYF
TRBV4-1	TRBJ1-5	TRBD1	TGCGCCAGCAGCCCCGGGACAGGTCCCCCTCCGCCCCAGCATTTT	CASSPGTGPPPPQHF
TRBV6-5	TRBJ1-5	.	TGTGCCAGCAGTTCCTCGACGGAATATAGCAATCAGCCCCAGCATTTT	CASSSSTEYSNQPQHF
TRBV5-1	TRBJ2-7	.	TGCGCCAGCTGCTTGGGGGGTCAATCCTACGAGCAGTACTTC	CASCLGGQSYEQYF